This TCR beta chain emerged from a study of T cell responses to AZD1222 COVID-19 vaccine. General observations from the study: Possibly, clonal diversity was underestimated; donors were largely white British and included more females.

CDR3 size: 12 residues. Trimming stripped 3 bases from V and 14 bases from J, with 11 bases between. CDR1 is SEHNR and CDR2 is FQNEAQ in the germline V gene (reference sequence). Method: immunoSEQ multiplex PCR; TCRdb's copy keeps in-frame clones and lacks some. The profile covers 150,000 to 170,000 clones, with about 86% appearing a single time and more than 5.5% taken by the ten largest. A note on this clone: The antigen remains unidentified.

The material sequenced was peripheral blood, taken on day 0 of MenACWY control vaccination. The rearrangement links TRBV7-9 to TRBJ1-6; D gene ambiguous. The sequence came from an adult in good health. The CDR3 loop is CASSLGSGALHF. CDR3 DNA sequence: TGTGCCAGCAGCTTGGGGAGCGGGGCCCTCCACTTT.